Presented here are 22 T cell receptor beta chains from one specimen sequenced in a study of CD8 T cells in ankylosing spondylitis. TCRdb re-analysed the 5' RACE reads in MiXCR, keeping a single row per CDR3 protein. The sample shows about 140,000 distinct CDR3 sequences, 7% to 9% of them seen only once. The specimen was synovial fluid, either unsorted or a sorted T cell fraction (not recorded which). These receptors were obtained from a male donor with ankylosing spondylitis.

This clonotype has a count of ten or more. This chain links TRBV5-6 with TRBJ2-1, with 12 bases aligning to TRBD2. The CDR3 loop spans 15 amino acids. Germline CDR1 reads SGHDT; CDR2 reads YYEEEE. The V segment lost 2 bases and the J segment 7 bases; nucleotides outside the gene matches: 4. In DNA form, the CDR3 reads TGTGCCAGCAGCTTTACTAGCGGGAGGTTGAATGAGCAGTTCTTC. Amino acid sequence: CASSFTSGRLNEQFF.

This clonotype was detected only a few times. A clone one base away is much larger, so this may be a read error. The rearrangement uses TRBV7-2 and TRBJ2-1, with D perhaps assigned TRBD1 or TRBD2 (5 bases each). The CDR3 loop spans 15 amino acids. Germline V gives CDR1 SGHTA, CDR2 FQGNSA. V was clipped by 5 bases and J by 2 bases, with 13 bases between them. The CDR3 nucleotides are TGTGCCAGCAGCACTGGACGGGGCCCCTACAATGAGCAGTTCTTC. Translation: CASSTGRGPYNEQFF.

The J gene is TRBJ1-4, the V gene TRBV25-1, with 8 bases lining up with TRBD1. V shed 3 bases and J 7 bases; nucleotides not matched to a gene: 4. The CDR3 has 14 residues. Per the germline V gene, CDR1 is MGHDK and CDR2 is SYGVNS. DNA of the CDR3: TGTGCCAGCAGTGATCGGACAGGGTTTGAAAAACTGTTTTTT. Amino acid sequence: CASSDRTGFEKLFF.

The chain is built from TRBV7-3 and TRBJ1-5; D possibly corresponds to TRBD1 (6 bases). Germline CDR1 reads SGHTA; CDR2 reads FQGTGA. V lost 6 bases and J lost 7, with 16 bases in between. The CDR3 sequence is 14 residues long. CDR3 sequence reads: CASRPGAWGQPQHF. CDR3 sequence (DNA): TGTGCCAGCAGGCCAGGGGCTTGGGGCCAGCCCCAGCATTTT. The whole variable domain, remainder taken from reference TRBV7-3 and TRBJ1-5, is GAGVSQTPSNKVTEKGKYVELRCDPISGHTALYWYRQSLGQGPEFLIYFQGTGAADDSGLPNDRFFAVRPEGSVSTLKIQRTERGDSAVYLCASRPGAWGQPQHFGDGTRLSIL.

The chain has TRBV5-4 and TRBJ2-1, with TRBD1 matching 9 bases. J gave up 5 bases and V 0 bases, and 6 bases lay outside the gene matches. The CDR3 totals 16 residues. Germline V gene lookup returns CDR1 SGHNT and CDR2 YYREEE (reference sequence). CDR3 in amino acids: CASSLAPGQGHNEQFF. CDR3 coding DNA: TGTGCCAGCAGCTTGGCCCCGGGACAGGGACACAATGAGCAGTTCTTC. The whole variable domain, filled in from reference TRBV5-4 and TRBJ2-1, reads ETGVTQSPTHLIKTRGQQVTLRCSSQSGHNTVSWYQQALGQGPQFIFQYYREEENGRGNFPPRFSGLQFPNYSSELNVNALELDDSALYLCASSLAPGQGHNEQFFGPGTRLTVL.

The sample holds many counts of this clonotype. This chain links TRBV2 with TRBJ1-1; D gene uncertain. This CDR3 region has 13 residues. V gave up 3 bases and J gave up 2 bases, with 7 bases separating them. Germline loops: CDR1 SNHLY, CDR2 FYNNEI. The DNA of the CDR3 is TGTGCCAGCAGTGAGGAGGTCAACACTGAAGCTTTCTTT. Translating it yields CASSEEVNTEAFF.

This clonotype was counted many times. J is TRBJ1-5 and V is TRBV20-1; D unclear. Trimming removed 1 base from V and 1 base from J, with 11 bases in between. Germline lookup yields CDR1 DFQATT and CDR2 SNEGSKA (reference sequence). The CDR3 consists of 15 residues. Here the CDR3 reads CSARAQDYSNQPQHF. CDR3 DNA: TGCAGTGCTAGAGCGCAGGATTACAGCAATCAGCCCCAGCATTTT.

This clonotype was seen a few times. J is TRBJ2-1 and V is TRBV7-2; 9 bases are a match to TRBD2. The CDR3 sequence is 16 residues long. V lost 0 bases, J lost 5 bases, and 5 bases stayed unmatched. Germline V gene sequence: CDR1 SGHTA, CDR2 FQGNSA. The CDR3 coding sequence is TGTGCCAGCAGCTTAGCCGGGACTAGCTTGAACAATGAGCAGTTCTTC. This codes for CASSLAGTSLNNEQFF.

This clonotype has ten or more counts. CDR3: CASSHLDRNTEAFF. CDR3 DNA: TGCGCCAGCAGCCACTTGGACAGGAACACTGAAGCTTTCTTT. The J gene is TRBJ1-1, the V gene TRBV4-3, with D possibly being TRBD1 (6 bases). Per germline, CDR1 LGHNA and CDR2 YSLEER. Deletions cut 3 bases from V and 1 base from J, with 9 bases between. The CDR3 runs 14 residues.

This clonotype appeared many times. The chain employs TRBV9 and TRBJ2-1, with 8 bases aligning to TRBD2. CDR1 is SGDLS, CDR2 YYNGEE, per germline. The CDR3 totals 15 residues. V lost 4 bases to trimming and J lost 3 bases; unmatched junction nucleotides: 6. The CDR3 reads CASSQTSGGYNEQFF. CDR3 sequence (DNA): TGTGCCAGCAGCCAAACTAGCGGAGGCTACAATGAGCAGTTCTTC.

This clonotype was observed many times. V usage is TRBV4-2 and J usage is TRBJ2-5; TRBD2 matches at 11 bases. V lost 3 bases and J lost 1; bases outside the gene matches: 1. The CDR3 spans 15 residues. CDR1 and CDR2 from the germline V gene are LGHNA and YNFKEQ. In DNA form, the CDR3 reads TGTGCCAGCAGCCAGGGGACTAGCGGCCAAGAGACCCAGTACTTC. This sequence encodes CASSQGTSGQETQYF.

This chain joins TRBV6-1 and TRBJ1-5; the match to TRBD1 covers 10 bases. Germline CDR1 and CDR2: MNHNS and SASEGT. The CDR3 length is 17 residues. The ends lost 6 bases at V and 0 bases at J; junction bases unmatched: 8. CDR3 amino acids: CASSPDRGVYSNQPQHF. DNA for the CDR3: TGTGCCAGCAGCCCGGACAGGGGGGTGTATAGCAATCAGCCCCAGCATTTT.

This clonotype was seen ten or more times. The chain joins TRBV11-3 to TRBJ2-1; 7 bases line up with TRBD2. Germline CDR1 SGHNT, CDR2 YENEEA. J gave up 8 bases and V 0 bases, and 1 base lay outside the gene matches. The CDR3 length is 13 residues. The CDR3 bases are TGTGCCAGCAGCTTAGAGGGGGGGGATGAGCAGTTCTTC. This sequence encodes CASSLEGGDEQFF. Using reference TRBV11-3 and TRBJ2-1 for the parts outside the CDR3, the full variable domain is EAGVVQSPRYKIIEKKQPVAFWCNPISGHNTLYWYLQNLGQGPELLIRYENEEAVDDSQLPKDRFSAERLKGVDSTLKIQPAELGDSAVYLCASSLEGGDEQFFGPGTRLTVL.

Ten or more counts support this clonotype. The DNA of the CDR3 is TGCAGGGCGAAGGGGGAATGGAACACTGAAGCTTTCTTT. It yields the protein CRAKGEWNTEAFF. The chain carries TRBV20-1 and TRBJ1-1; tentatively, D is TRBD1 (6 bases). The CDR3 runs to 13 residues. CDR1 and CDR2 from the germline V gene are DFQATT and SNEGSKA (reference sequence).

This chain links TRBV7-2 with TRBJ2-3; 7 bases fit TRBD2. The CDR3 runs 16 residues. V dropped 5 bases and J dropped 0; count of bases not matched to a gene: 8. CDR1 and CDR2 (germline): SGHTA, FQGNSA. CDR3 sequence: CASSTQAGLSTDTQYF. The DNA for the CDR3 is TGTGCCAGCAGCACACAAGCGGGACTTAGCACAGATACGCAGTATTTT.

The rearrangement links TRBV4-3 to TRBJ1-1, with D perhaps TRBD1 (6 bases). Trimming stripped 0 bases from V and 1 base from J, with 15 bases between. The CDR3 has 17 residues. Looked up from germline, CDR1 is LGHNA and CDR2 is YSLEER. CDR3 residues: CASSQDRGRGPNTEAFF. The CDR3 coding sequence is TGCGCCAGCAGCCAAGACCGGGGCAGGGGTCCGAACACTGAAGCTTTCTTT.

This rearrangement joins TRBV20-1 to TRBJ2-5, with D perhaps TRBD1 or TRBD2 (5 bases each). The germline CDR1 and CDR2 sequences are DFQATT and SNEGSKA (reference sequence). Trimming stripped 2 bases from V and 6 bases from J, with 16 bases between. CDR3 length: 14 residues. The CDR3 DNA reads TGCAGTGCTAGACATGGGACCCCCTCTCAGACCCAGTACTTC. This codes for CSARHGTPSQTQYF.

The chain is built from TRBV4-3 and TRBJ2-2; 12 bases are a match to TRBD2. V lost 0 bases, J lost 6 bases, and 2 bases stayed unmatched. The CDR3 loop spans 16 amino acids. Germline assignment: CDR1 LGHNA and CDR2 YSLEER. The CDR3: CASSQDPSGGAGELFF. Written as DNA, the CDR3 is TGCGCCAGCAGCCAAGATCCTAGCGGGGGGGCCGGGGAGCTGTTTTTT.

The table lists this clonotype with many counts. V is TRBV7-2 and J is TRBJ2-2; TRBD1 matches at 10 bases. From germline, CDR1 is SGHTA and CDR2 FQGNSA. Unmatched junction bases numbered 7, after V lost 5 bases and J lost 4 bases. The CDR3 loop spans 16 amino acids. CDR3 DNA: TGTGCCAGCAGCGCCCGACAGGGGGCGGTCACCGGGGAGCTGTTTTTT. Its translation: CASSARQGAVTGELFF. The complete variable domain, with remaining parts taken from reference TRBV7-2 and TRBJ2-2, reads GAGVSQSPSNKVTEKGKDVELRCDPISGHTALYWYRQSLGQGLEFLIYFQGNSAPDKSGLPSDRFSAERTGGSVSTLTIQRTQQEDSAVYLCASSARQGAVTGELFFGEGSRLTVL.

In this sample, this clonotype turned up many times. This sequence joins TRBV29-1 and TRBJ1-1, with D possibly matching TRBD1 (6 bases). The germline V and J ends were trimmed by 6 bases and 6 bases, with 20 bases remaining between them. The CDR3 extends over 14 amino acids. Germline V gene sequence: CDR1 SQVTM, CDR2 ANQGSEA. CDR3 in amino acids: CSVQRNLRGAEAFF. CDR3 bases: TGCAGCGTCCAGCGAAACCTCAGGGGCGCTGAAGCTTTCTTT.

This clonotype was seen many times. The chain links TRBV28 to TRBJ2-7; D unresolved. The length of the CDR3 is 15 residues. Germline V lookup: CDR1 MDHEN, CDR2 SYDVKM. V lost 2 bases, J lost 2 bases, and 13 bases lay in between. For the CDR3, the DNA is TGTGCCAGCAGTTTACCCCGAGGCACGGCCTACGAGCAGTACTTC. Translating gives CASSLPRGTAYEQYF.

The V gene is TRBV7-2, the J gene TRBJ1-2, with D possibly matching TRBD1 (6 bases). Germline lookup yields CDR1 SGHTA and CDR2 FQGNSA. V was clipped by 5 bases and J by 4 bases, with 17 bases between them. The CDR3 loop spans 15 amino acids. This CDR3 is CASSPYPDSLYGYTF. CDR3 in DNA: TGTGCCAGCAGCCCTTACCCGGACAGCCTCTATGGCTACACCTTC.